This TCR beta chain appears in the sequencing data of a study of regulatory T cells in long-lasting Graves disease. The J segment lost 2 bases and the V segment lost 3 bases, leaving 9 bases of the junction unmatched. Germline V CDR1 and CDR2: KGHDR, SFDVKD. The CDR3 totals 18 residues. Construction of the TCR beta libraries employed iRepertoire HTBI primers in conjunction with Arm-PCR of CDR3 regions. TCRdb redid the calling of the multiplex PCR reads with MiXCR, one entry per CDR3 protein. The top ten hold 7.1% of the sample, which has some 430,000 distinct CDR3 sequences, roughly 21% seen once. Documented time point: persistent/refractory GD, antithyroid drugs over 5 years with positive TRAb. From RNA extracted from PBMCs, the TCR library was made. The source of the patients was an endocrinology department in Xi'an, China.

The source is a female donor with Graves disease. The sample in question was peripheral blood mononuclear cells (PBMCs), obtained when the disease was refractory, from a patient treated with antithyroid drugs. V is TRBV24-1 and J is TRBJ2-2; 9 nucleotides line up with TRBD1. Written as DNA, the CDR3 is TGTGCCACCAGTGATCCCCCAGGGACAGGGCTCAACACCGGGGAGCTGTTTTTT. This sequence encodes CATSDPPGTGLNTGELFF.